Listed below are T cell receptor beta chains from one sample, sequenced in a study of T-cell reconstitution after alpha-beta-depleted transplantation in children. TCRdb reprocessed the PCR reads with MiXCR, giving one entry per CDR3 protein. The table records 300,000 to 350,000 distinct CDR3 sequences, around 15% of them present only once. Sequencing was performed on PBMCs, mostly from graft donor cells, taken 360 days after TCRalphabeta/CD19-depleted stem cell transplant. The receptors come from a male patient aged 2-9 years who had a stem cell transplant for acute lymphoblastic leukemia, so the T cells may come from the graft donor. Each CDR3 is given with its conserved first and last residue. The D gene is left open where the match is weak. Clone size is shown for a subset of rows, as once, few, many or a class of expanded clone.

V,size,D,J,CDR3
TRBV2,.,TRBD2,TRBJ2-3,CASSDTSEPVSPSDTQYF
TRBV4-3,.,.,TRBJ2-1,CASSQGLARSGEQFF
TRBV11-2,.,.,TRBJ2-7,CASSQTRNYEQYF
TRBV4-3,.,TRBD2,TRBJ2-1,CASSQAGGRLGYNEQFF
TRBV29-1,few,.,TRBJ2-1,CSVEDTGEPGGIEQFF
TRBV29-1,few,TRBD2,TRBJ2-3,CSVDPGTSGISTDTQYF
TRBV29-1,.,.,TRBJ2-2,CSVECGVNTGELFF
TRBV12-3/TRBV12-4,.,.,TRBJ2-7,CASRVIGSSYEQYF
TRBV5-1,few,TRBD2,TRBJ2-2,CASSGQLAGASTGELFF
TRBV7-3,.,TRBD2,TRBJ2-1,CASSSGLAGGSGYNEQFF
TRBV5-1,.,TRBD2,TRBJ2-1,CASMGGGAGGNEQFF
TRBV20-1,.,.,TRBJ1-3,CSARRHFSGNTIYF
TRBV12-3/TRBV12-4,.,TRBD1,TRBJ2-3,CASSHGTGATDTQYF
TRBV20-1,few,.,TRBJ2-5,CSARLNDGGLRGTQYF
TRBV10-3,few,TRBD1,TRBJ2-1,CAIRHRVGGTRNEQFF
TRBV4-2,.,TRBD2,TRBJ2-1,CASSQDWLAGSYNEQFF
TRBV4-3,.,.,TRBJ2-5,CASSQDRELGTQYF
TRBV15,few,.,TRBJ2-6,CATSREVAPGANVLTF
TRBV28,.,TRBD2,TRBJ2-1,CASILGGRPNEQFF
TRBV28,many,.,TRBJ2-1,CASSFRGISSYNEQFF
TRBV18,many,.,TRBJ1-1,CASSPTVLNTEAFF
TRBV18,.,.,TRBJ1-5,CASSPDRGRAADQPQHF
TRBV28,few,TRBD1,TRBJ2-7,CASKTGQGTYEQYF
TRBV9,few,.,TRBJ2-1,CASRYGSHENEQFF
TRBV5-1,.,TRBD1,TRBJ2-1,CASSLQPTGSSYNEQFF
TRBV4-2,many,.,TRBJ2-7,CASSQEGYEQYF
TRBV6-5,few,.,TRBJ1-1,CASSYSGKMNTEAFF
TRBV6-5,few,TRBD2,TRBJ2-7,CASTRRGGQYF
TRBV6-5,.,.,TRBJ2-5,CASSYSVRLSETQYF
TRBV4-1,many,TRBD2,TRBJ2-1,CASSQEAGASYNEQFF
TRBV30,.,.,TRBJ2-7,CAWNGAYEQYF
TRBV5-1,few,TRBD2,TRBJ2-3,CASSGTSGISGDTQYF
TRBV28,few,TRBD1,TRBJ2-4,CASSLGQVVKNIQYF
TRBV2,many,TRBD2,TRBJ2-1,CASTILAGVSHEQFF
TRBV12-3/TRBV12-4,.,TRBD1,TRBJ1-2,CASSFDWDREGNYGYTF
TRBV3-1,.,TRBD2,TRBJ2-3,CASSQWSGRAGADTQYF
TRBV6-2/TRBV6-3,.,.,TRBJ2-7,CASSSGTPTPYEQYF
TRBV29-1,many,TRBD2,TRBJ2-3,CSVSTSGGTDTQYF
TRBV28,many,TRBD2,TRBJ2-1,CASSLDLAGGRNEQFF
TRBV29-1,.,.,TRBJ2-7,CSVEVRGLSYEQYF
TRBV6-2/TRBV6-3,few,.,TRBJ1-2,CASTPRDKLNYGYTF
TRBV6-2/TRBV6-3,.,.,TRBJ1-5,CASSYSITYQPQHF
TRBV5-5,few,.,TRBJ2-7,CASSPRSLMAYEQYF
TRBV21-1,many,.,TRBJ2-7,CASSRGGSYEQYF
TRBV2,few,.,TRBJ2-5,CASSILGGETQYF
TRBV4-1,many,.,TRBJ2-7,CASSQQSGTISYEQYF
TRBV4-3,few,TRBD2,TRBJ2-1,CASSQGIAGAYNEQFF
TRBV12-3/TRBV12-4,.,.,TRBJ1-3,CASSLVGGNTIYF
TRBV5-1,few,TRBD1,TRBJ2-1,CASSLRDRRYNEQFF
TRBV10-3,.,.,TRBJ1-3,CAISGGNTIYF
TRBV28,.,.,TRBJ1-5,CASTVSHSNQPQHF
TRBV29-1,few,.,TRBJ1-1,CSVEGEQEAAFF
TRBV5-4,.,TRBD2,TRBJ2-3,CASSPGTSGRSTDTQYF